The 18 T cell receptor beta chains below were found in one sample sequenced in a study of vaccination and CD4 T cells after COVID-19. Treatment reported: roughly 10-day PBMC culture with coronavirus spike peptide pools or control peptides (ViraFEST assay). Oncomine TCR Beta short-read sequencing was applied to DNA from cultured CD4+ T cells. Each CDR3 protein is one row after TCRdb ran MiXCR on the PCR reads. Among 7,500 to 10,000 distinct CDR3 sequences listed, 55% to 75% were seen once. Their antigens are not known. The source material was CD4+ T cells from blood, cultured in vitro. The receptors shown here come from a human donor who had recovered from COVID-19.

The chain joins TRBV27 to TRBJ1-5, with 8 nucleotides matching TRBD1. The germline V gene encodes CDR1 MNHEY and CDR2 SMNVEV (reference sequence). This CDR3 comprises 19 residues. Trimming removed 4 bases from V and 0 bases from J; junction bases left unmatched: 14. The chain's CDR3 is CASSSTGAGETYSNQPQHF. CDR3 DNA: TGTGCCAGCAGTTCGACAGGGGCGGGCGAAACTTATAGCAATCAGCCCCAGCATTTT.

The chain is built from TRBV19 and TRBJ2-7; D may correspond to TRBD1 or TRBD2 (5 bases each). Germline assignment: CDR1 LNHDA and CDR2 SQIVND (reference sequence). V gave up 6 bases and J gave up 7 bases, with 10 bases separating them. This CDR3 region has 11 residues. CDR3 in DNA: TGTGCCAGTAGGGGGACCTCTGAGCAGTACTTC. Amino acids: CASRGTSEQYF.

This clonotype is a singleton in its sample. The V gene is TRBV20-1, the J gene TRBJ2-3, with a tentative D call TRBD1 (6 bases). The CDR3 is 15 residues long. V gave up 0 bases and J gave up 0 bases, with 10 bases separating them. Germline values: CDR1 DFQATT, CDR2 SNEGSKA (reference sequence). The CDR3 coding sequence is TGCAGTGCTAGAGATTATAGGGGGAGCACAGATACGCAGTATTTT. This gives the protein CSARDYRGSTDTQYF.

V gene TRBV20-1 combines with J gene TRBJ1-2; 9 positions match TRBD1. The CDR3 runs 14 residues. The junction had 6 bases not matched to a gene; V was cut back by 5 bases and J by 2 bases. The germline V gene has CDR1 DFQATT and CDR2 SNEGSKA (reference sequence). The CDR3 sequence is CSAVQGASNYGYTF. In nucleotides, the CDR3 is TGCAGTGCTGTACAGGGGGCCTCCAACTATGGCTACACCTTC.

The table lists this clonotype with a few counts. This CDR3 is CASRGQGYTEAFF. In nucleotides, the CDR3 is TGTGCCAGCAGGGGACAGGGATACACTGAAGCTTTCTTT. The rearrangement joins TRBV27 to TRBJ1-1, with TRBD1 identical over 9 bases. Germline CDR1 reads MNHEY; CDR2 reads SMNVEV (reference sequence). The CDR3 has 13 amino acids. V was clipped by 6 bases and J by 3 bases; unmatched bases: 2.

The rearrangement links TRBV20-1 to TRBJ2-2, with D hard to call. The germline V gene encodes CDR1 DFQATT and CDR2 SNEGSKA (reference sequence). The V gene lost 3 bases and the J gene lost 1 base, with 6 bases spanning the gap. The CDR3 contains 13 residues. This CDR3 is CSASSGNTGELFF. The DNA of the CDR3 is TGCAGTGCTAGTTCCGGGAACACCGGGGAGCTGTTTTTT.

The rearrangement uses TRBV7-2 and TRBJ2-1; 10 nucleotides match TRBD2. Germline values: CDR1 SGHTA, CDR2 FQGNSA. The CDR3 is made up of 15 amino acids. The V gene end was trimmed by 4 bases and the J gene end by 7 bases; junction bases not matched to a gene: 7. CDR3 DNA: TGTGCCAGCAGCTGGGCTAGCGGGAGTATGAATGAGCAGTTCTTC. It is translated as CASSWASGSMNEQFF.

This clonotype was seen more than once but under ten times. This rearrangement joins TRBV24-1 to TRBJ2-2; 7 bases fit TRBD2. The CDR3 sequence is 15 residues long. After removal of 7 bases from V and 0 bases from J, the junction contained 4 bases not matched to a gene. The germline V gene has CDR1 KGHDR and CDR2 SFDVKD. The CDR3 DNA sequence: TGTGCCACCAGGAGCGGGACTGCGAACACCGGGGAGCTGTTTTTT. It specifies CATRSGTANTGELFF.

This chain links TRBV5-4 with TRBJ2-7, with a tentative D call TRBD1 (6 bases). The CDR3 spans 13 residues. The V gene lost 1 base and the J gene lost 7 bases, with 12 bases spanning the gap. Germline CDR1 SGHNT, CDR2 YYREEE (reference sequence). The DNA for the CDR3 is TGTGCCAGCAGCTTGCAGGGGCGCGGGGAGCAGTACTTC. This codes for CASSLQGRGEQYF.

V gene TRBV20-1 combines with J gene TRBJ2-7, with TRBD1 matching over 10 bases. The J segment lost 3 bases and the V segment lost 0 bases, leaving 14 bases of the junction unmatched. The germline V gene has CDR1 DFQATT and CDR2 SNEGSKA (reference sequence). The length of the CDR3 is 18 residues. The CDR3 reads CSARDRGQGPLSLYEQYF. CDR3 DNA sequence: TGCAGTGCTAGAGATAGGGGACAGGGGCCATTGTCCCTCTACGAGCAGTACTTC.

This sequence joins TRBV11-3 and TRBJ2-7, with TRBD1 matching 7 bases. Unmatched junction bases numbered 7, after V lost 5 bases and J lost 3 bases. The CDR3 is made up of 14 amino acids. Germline CDR1 and CDR2: SGHNT and YENEEA. The CDR3 nucleotides read TGTGCCAGCAGCGGAGGACAGGTGTACTACGAGCAGTACTTC. Protein sequence: CASSGGQVYYEQYF.

The V and J genes are TRBV28 and TRBJ1-5; a possible D gene is TRBD1 (6 bases). The germline V and J ends were trimmed by 5 bases and 1 base, with 18 bases remaining between them. The CDR3 consists of 17 residues. CDR1 is MDHEN, CDR2 SYDVKM, per germline. As DNA, the CDR3 is TGTGCCAGCAGTCAGAGTTGGGGGCGAGGAAGCAATCAGCCCCAGCATTTT. Its protein product is CASSQSWGRGSNQPQHF.

The CDR3 loop is CASSEFYLRTGDNSPLHF. As DNA, the CDR3 is TGTGCCAGCAGTGAGTTCTACCTACGGACCGGAGATAATTCACCCCTCCACTTT. The chain combines TRBV25-1 with TRBJ1-6; D remains unclear. This CDR3 is built from 18 residues. V was trimmed by 3 bases and J by 5 bases, leaving 20 bases between them. CDR1 MGHDK and CDR2 SYGVNS come from the germline V gene. Using reference TRBV25-1 and TRBJ1-6 for the parts outside the CDR3, the full variable domain is EADIYQTPRYLVIGTGKKITLECSQTMGHDKMYWYQQDPGMELHLIHYSYGVNSTEKGDLSSESTVSRIRTEHFPLTLESARPSHTSQYLCASSEFYLRTGDNSPLHFGNGTRLTVT.

The chain couples TRBV28 to TRBJ2-1; D may be TRBD2 (6 bases). Trimming stripped 4 bases from V and 0 bases from J, with 16 bases between. Germline V gene data show CDR1 as MDHEN and CDR2 as SYDVKM. This CDR3 region has 17 residues. The CDR3 reads CASSSYWRESSYNEQFF. CDR3 DNA sequence: TGTGCCAGCAGTTCTTATTGGAGGGAAAGCTCCTACAATGAGCAGTTCTTC.

As to this clonotype: At one end, the junction sequence differs from germline, possibly due to a read error. J is TRBJ1-4 and V is TRBV30; 9 nucleotides align to TRBD1. The CDR3 is 11 amino acids. Germline loops: CDR1 GTSNPN, CDR2 SVGIG (reference sequence). The DNA for the CDR3 is TGTGCCTGGGCCGGGACAGGGCAGACGCTTTTT. It encodes CAWAGTGQTLF.

This clonotype was counted once. J is TRBJ2-1 and V is TRBV20-1, with TRBD1 as a possible D gene (6 bases). Deletions cut 5 bases from V and 8 bases from J, with 22 bases between. The germline gives CDR1 DFQATT, CDR2 SNEGSKA (reference sequence). The CDR3 is 15 amino acids. DNA for the CDR3: TGCAGTGCTCTGAAACTCCGGGACACTGGGCATGAGCAGTTCTTC. Translation: CSALKLRDTGHEQFF.

This clonotype was counted only a few times. The V call is TRBV20-1, the J call TRBJ1-1; D is possibly TRBD1 (5 bases). The CDR3 has 12 residues. The germline V and J ends were trimmed by 7 bases and 4 bases, with 13 bases remaining between them. Germline CDR1 DFQATT, CDR2 SNEGSKA (reference sequence). DNA of the CDR3: TGCAGTGGACGCAGGGAGATCACTGAAGCTTTCTTT. It codes for CSGRREITEAFF.

The chain employs TRBV20-1 and TRBJ1-2; 7 bases fit TRBD1. V trimming: 0 bases; J trimming: 2 bases; junction bases outside the gene matches: 6. Per germline, CDR1 DFQATT and CDR2 SNEGSKA (reference sequence). CDR3 length equals 15 residues. CDR3 nucleotide sequence: TGCAGTGCTAGAGATCGGCAGGGGGGGAACTATGGCTACACCTTC. Protein sequence: CSARDRQGGNYGYTF.